This TCR beta chain was identified in a study of cytomegalovirus exposure and HLA in healthy donors. This CDR3 is 13 amino acids long. The germline V gene has CDR1 MDHEN and CDR2 SYDVKM. Unmatched junction bases numbered 2, after V lost 7 bases and J lost 0 bases. Primers for the PCR totalled 60 Vbeta and 13 Jbeta. In the original analysis: A later analysis tallied tens of millions of unique TCR beta chains, around 12 million of them shared. Sequencing was performed with immunoSEQ multiplex PCR; in TCRdb, only in-frame clones are kept and a portion is missing. That table furnishes V, J and clone size, whereas the DNA furnished D and trimming. The data contain some 110,000 clones, approximately 79% of them singletons. Overall study findings and caveats: The authors later linked a missense DCLRE1C variant to TCR beta V- and J-gene trimming.

As regards this clone: Its antigen is unidentified.

The sequence derives from a man aged 60 to 69 in good health and CMV-seropositive. This chain links TRBV28 with TRBJ2-7, with 8 bases fitting TRBD2. The specimen was PBMCs. In nucleotides, the CDR3 is TGTGCCAGCACCGGGACTAGCTCCTACGAGCAGTACTTC. Residues: CASTGTSSYEQYF.